This T cell receptor (beta chain) was documented in a study of CD8+CD57+ T cells in acquired aplastic anemia. Study conclusions and caveats: Comparison of patients with controls identified almost 30 shared CD8+ CDR3 sequences. CD8+ Simpson's diversity showed no significant patient-control difference.

Those patients picked for sequencing had displayed CD8+CD57+ cell expansion on flow cytometry. This clonotype has only a few counts. Its target is not known. The junction shows a germline mismatch at one end, possibly a read error. It was genomic DNA that served as the template for profiling TCR beta VDJ and CDR3. TCRdb reanalysed the reads using MiXCR and keeps one entry per CDR3 protein. Of roughly 160,000 distinct CDR3 sequences listed, 47% are singletons. The receptor comes from a human donor with aplastic anemia. What was sequenced was sorted CD4+, CD8+, or CD8+CD57+ T cells (not recorded which) from PBMCs.

The CDR3 is CASSTGERRRLVF. Written as DNA, the CDR3 is TGTGCCAGCAGTACAGGGGAACGTAGGCGATTGGTCTTC. The chain links TRBV25-1 to TRBJ2-7; the match to TRBD1 covers 7 bases. Germline CDR1 MGHDK, CDR2 SYGVNS. The CDR3 runs to 13 residues.